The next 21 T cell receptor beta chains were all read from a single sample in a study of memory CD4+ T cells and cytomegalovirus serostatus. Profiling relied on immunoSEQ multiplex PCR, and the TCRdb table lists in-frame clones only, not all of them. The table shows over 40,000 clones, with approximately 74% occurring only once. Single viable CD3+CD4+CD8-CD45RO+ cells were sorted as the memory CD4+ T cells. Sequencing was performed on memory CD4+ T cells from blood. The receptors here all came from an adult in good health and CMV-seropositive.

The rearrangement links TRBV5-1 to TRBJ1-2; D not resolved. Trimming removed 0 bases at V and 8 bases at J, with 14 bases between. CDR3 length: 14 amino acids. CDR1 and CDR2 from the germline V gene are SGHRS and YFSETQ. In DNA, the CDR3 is TGCGCCAGCAGCTTGGGGCAGGCACGGGTAGGCTACACCTTC. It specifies CASSLGQARVGYTF.

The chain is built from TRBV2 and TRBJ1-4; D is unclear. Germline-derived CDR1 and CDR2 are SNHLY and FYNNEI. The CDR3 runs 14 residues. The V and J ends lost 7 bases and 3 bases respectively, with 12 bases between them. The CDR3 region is CASTQTSANEKLFF. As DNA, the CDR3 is TGTGCCAGCACCCAGACCTCGGCTAATGAAAAACTGTTTTTT.

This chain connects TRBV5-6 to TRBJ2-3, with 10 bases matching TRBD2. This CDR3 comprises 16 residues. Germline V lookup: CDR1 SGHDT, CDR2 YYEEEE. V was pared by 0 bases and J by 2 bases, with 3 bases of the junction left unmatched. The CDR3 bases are TGTGCCAGCAGCTTGGAAGGACTAGCGGTCACAGATACGCAGTATTTT. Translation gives CASSLEGLAVTDTQYF.

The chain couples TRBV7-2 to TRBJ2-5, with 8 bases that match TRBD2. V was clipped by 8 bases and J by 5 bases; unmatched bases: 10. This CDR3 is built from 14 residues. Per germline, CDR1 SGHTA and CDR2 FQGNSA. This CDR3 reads CASHIGGGTETQYF. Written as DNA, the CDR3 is TGTGCCAGCCATATCGGGGGGGGCACGGAGACCCAGTACTTC.

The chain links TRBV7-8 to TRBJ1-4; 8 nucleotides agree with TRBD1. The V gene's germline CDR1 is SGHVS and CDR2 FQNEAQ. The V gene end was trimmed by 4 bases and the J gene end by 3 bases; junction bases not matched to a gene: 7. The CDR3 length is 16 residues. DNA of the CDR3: TGTGCCAGCAGCTCTTTCCCGGGACAGGCTAATGAAAAACTGTTTTTT. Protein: CASSSFPGQANEKLFF.

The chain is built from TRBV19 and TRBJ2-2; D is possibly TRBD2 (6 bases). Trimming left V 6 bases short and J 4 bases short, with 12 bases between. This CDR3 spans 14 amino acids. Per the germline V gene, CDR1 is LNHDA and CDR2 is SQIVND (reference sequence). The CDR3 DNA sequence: TGTGCCAGTAGGGCAGGGAGGCGCACCGGGGAGCTGTTTTTT. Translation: CASRAGRRTGELFF.

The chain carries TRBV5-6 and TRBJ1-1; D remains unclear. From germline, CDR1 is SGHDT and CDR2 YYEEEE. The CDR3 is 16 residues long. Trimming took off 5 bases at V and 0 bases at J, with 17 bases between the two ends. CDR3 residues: CASSVESRILNTEAFF. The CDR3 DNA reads TGTGCCAGCAGTGTAGAAAGCAGGATCCTGAACACTGAAGCTTTCTTT.

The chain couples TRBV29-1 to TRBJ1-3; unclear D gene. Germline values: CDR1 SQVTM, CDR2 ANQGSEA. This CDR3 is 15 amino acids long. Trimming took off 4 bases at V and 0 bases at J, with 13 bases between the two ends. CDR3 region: CSVVSGEASGNTIYF. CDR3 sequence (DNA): TGCAGCGTTGTATCGGGAGAAGCCTCTGGAAACACCATATATTTT.

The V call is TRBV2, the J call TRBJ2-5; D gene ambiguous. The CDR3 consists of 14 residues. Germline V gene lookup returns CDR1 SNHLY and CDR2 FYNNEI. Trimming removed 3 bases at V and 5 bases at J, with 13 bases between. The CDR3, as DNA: TGTGCCAGCAGTGATAGGCTAGATGGGGAGACCCAGTACTTC. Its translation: CASSDRLDGETQYF.

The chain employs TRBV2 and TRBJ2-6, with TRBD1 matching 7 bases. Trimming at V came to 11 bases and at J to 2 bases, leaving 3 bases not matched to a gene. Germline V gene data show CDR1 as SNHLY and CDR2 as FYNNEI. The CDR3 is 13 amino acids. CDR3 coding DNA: TGTGCCGGTCAGGGGGCTGGGGCCAACGTCCTGACTTTC. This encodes CAGQGAGANVLTF.

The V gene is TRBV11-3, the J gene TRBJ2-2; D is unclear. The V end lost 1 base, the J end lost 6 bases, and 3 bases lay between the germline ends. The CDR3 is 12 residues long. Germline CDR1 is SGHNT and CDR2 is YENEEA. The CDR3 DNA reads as TGTGCCAGCAGCTTAGTAGCCGGGGAGCTGTTTTTT. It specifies CASSLVAGELFF.

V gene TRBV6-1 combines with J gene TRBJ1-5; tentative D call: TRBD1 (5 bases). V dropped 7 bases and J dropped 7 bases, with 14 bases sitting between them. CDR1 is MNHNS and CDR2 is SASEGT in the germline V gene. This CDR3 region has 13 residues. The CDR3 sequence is CASTVWGDQPQHF. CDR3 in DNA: TGTGCCAGCACGGTATGGGGGGACCAGCCCCAGCATTTT.

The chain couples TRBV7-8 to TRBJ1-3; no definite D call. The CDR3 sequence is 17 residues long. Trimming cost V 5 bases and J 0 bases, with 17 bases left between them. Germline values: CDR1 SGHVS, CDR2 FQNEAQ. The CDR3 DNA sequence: TGTGCCAGCAGCCCATACAAGGGCCGTCTCTCTGGAAACACCATATATTTT. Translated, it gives CASSPYKGRLSGNTIYF.

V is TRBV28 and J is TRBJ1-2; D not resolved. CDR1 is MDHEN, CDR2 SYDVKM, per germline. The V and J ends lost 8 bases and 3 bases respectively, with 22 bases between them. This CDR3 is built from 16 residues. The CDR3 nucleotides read TGTGCCAGCGAGACCGGTAGAACAGTGGGATACTATGGCTACACCTTC. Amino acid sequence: CASETGRTVGYYGYTF.

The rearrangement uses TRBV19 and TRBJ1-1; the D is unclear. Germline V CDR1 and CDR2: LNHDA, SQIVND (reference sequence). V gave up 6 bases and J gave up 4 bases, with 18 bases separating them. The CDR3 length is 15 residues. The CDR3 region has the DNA TGTGCCAGTAGGACTTTGGACCCTTCGAGCACTGAAGCTTTCTTT. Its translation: CASRTLDPSSTEAFF.

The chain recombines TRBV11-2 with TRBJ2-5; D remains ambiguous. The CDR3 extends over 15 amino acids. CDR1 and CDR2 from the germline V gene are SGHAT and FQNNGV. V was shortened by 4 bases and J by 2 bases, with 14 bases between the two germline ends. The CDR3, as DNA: TGTGCCAGCAGCTCCGCTCGAACGAAGCAAGAGACCCAGTACTTC. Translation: CASSSARTKQETQYF.

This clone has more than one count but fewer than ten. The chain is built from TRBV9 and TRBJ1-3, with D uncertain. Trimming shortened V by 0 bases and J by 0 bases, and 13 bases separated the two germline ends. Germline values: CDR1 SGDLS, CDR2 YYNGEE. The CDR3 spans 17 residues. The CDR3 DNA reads TGTGCCAGCAGCGTAGGTATGGGTCTCCGCTCTGGAAACACCATATATTTT. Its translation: CASSVGMGLRSGNTIYF. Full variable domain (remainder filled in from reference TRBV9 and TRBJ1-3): DSGVTQTPKHLITATGQRVTLRCSPRSGDLSVYWYQQSLDQGLQFLIQYYNGEERAKGNILERFSAQQFPDLHSELNLSSLELGDSALYFCASSVGMGLRSGNTIYFGEGSWLTVV.

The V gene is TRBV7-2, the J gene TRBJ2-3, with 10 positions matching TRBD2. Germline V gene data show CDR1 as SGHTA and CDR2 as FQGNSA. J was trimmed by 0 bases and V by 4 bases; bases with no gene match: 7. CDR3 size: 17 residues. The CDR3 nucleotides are TGTGCCAGCAGCTCGCGACTAGCGGGTCCTAGCACAGATACGCAGTATTTT. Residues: CASSSRLAGPSTDTQYF.

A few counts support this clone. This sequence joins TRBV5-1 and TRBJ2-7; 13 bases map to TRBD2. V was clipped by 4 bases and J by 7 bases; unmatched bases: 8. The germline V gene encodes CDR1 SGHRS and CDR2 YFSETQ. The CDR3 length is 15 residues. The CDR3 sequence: CASSRGLAGMGEQYF. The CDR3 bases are TGCGCCAGCAGCAGGGGACTAGCGGGGATGGGTGAGCAGTACTTC. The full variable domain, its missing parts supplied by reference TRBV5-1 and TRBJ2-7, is KAGVTQTPRYLIKTRGQQVTLSCSPISGHRSVSWYQQTPGQGLQFLFEYFSETQRNKGNFPGRFSGRQFSNSRSEMNVSTLELGDSALYLCASSRGLAGMGEQYFGPGTRLTVT.

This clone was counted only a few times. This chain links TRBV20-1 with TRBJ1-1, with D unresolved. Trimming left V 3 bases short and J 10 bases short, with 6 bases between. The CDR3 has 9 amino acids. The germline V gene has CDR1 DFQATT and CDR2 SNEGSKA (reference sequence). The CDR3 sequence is CSASARAFF. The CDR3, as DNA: TGCAGTGCTAGCGCGCGAGCTTTCTTT.

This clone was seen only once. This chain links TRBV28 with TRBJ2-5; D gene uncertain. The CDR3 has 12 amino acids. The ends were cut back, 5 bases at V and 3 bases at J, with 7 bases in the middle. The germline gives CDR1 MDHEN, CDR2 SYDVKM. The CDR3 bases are TGTGCCAGCAGTCCGCTTGAAGAGACCCAGTACTTC. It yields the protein CASSPLEETQYF.